A selection of T cell receptor beta chains follows, all from one sample in a study of blood T cell repertoires in COVID-19. TCRdb's table, derived via immunoSEQ multiplex PCR, lists solely in-frame clones and lacks some. The sample includes 110,000 or so clones, roughly 85% of them seen just once. The sequenced material came from peripheral blood. The receptor set was obtained from a human donor in a cohort sampled during active COVID-19. The CDR3 runs from the conserved cysteine through the conserved F or W. A D gene is named only where the DNA matches it firmly.

D gene	V gene	J gene	CDR3 protein	CDR3 DNA
TRBD1	TRBV15	TRBJ2-1	CATSREDRFHEQFF	TGTGCCACCAGCAGAGAGGACAGGTTCCATGAGCAGTTCTTC
TRBD2	TRBV25-1	TRBJ2-3	CASSVLAGERDTQYF	TGTGCCAGCAGCGTACTAGCGGGGGAGCGAGATACGCAGTATTTT
TRBD1	TRBV4-3	TRBJ1-6	CASSQHRGETPLHF	TGCGCCAGCAGCCAACACAGGGGGGAAACACCCCTCCACTTT
-	TRBV6-5	TRBJ1-1	CASSSPRRVTEAFF	TGTGCCAGCAGTTCACCACGACGGGTAACTGAAGCTTTCTTT
-	TRBV6-1	TRBJ2-2	CASSEQGPNTGELFF	TGTGCCAGCAGTGAACAGGGGCCAAACACCGGGGAGCTGTTTTTT
-	TRBV7-6	TRBJ2-3	CASSLGSGSGTDTQYF	TGTGCCAGCAGCTTAGGGTCAGGGTCGGGCACAGATACGCAGTATTTT
-	TRBV11-2	TRBJ1-1	CASSSGVKAFF	TGTGCCAGCAGCTCCGGGGTCAAAGCTTTCTTT
TRBD1	TRBV27	TRBJ1-4	CASSFRGGAANEKLFF	TGTGCCAGCAGTTTCCGAGGGGGCGCAGCTAATGAAAAACTGTTTTTT
TRBD1	TRBV20-1	TRBJ1-5	CSAGGDRGLHF	TGCAGTGCTGGCGGGGACAGGGGATTGCATTTT
-	TRBV5-1	TRBJ1-2	CASSLGGMGGYTF	TGCGCCAGCAGCTTGGGAGGGATGGGCGGCTACACCTTC
TRBD2	TRBV18	TRBJ2-1	CASSLRLADSSYNEQFF	TGTGCCAGCTCACTACGACTAGCGGATAGCTCCTACAATGAGCAGTTCTTC
-	TRBV6-2/TRBV6-3	TRBJ1-5	CASSNGEVIQPQHF	TGTGCCAGCAGCAACGGGGAGGTAATTCAGCCCCAGCATTTT
-	TRBV5-1	TRBJ2-2	CASSSEGGGTGELFF	TGCGCCAGCAGCTCCGAAGGGGGTGGCACCGGGGAGCTGTTTTTT
-	TRBV10-2	TRBJ1-2	CASSPRTNYGYTF	TGCGCCAGCAGTCCCAGGACTAACTATGGCTACACCTTC
-	TRBV29-1	TRBJ1-4	CSAGHGEAGEKLFF	TGCAGCGCCGGACATGGGGAGGCCGGTGAAAAACTGTTTTTT
-	TRBV2	TRBJ2-7	CASSPGSEQYF	TGTGCCAGCAGCCCAGGGTCCGAGCAGTACTTC
-	TRBV4-3	TRBJ2-3	CASSQGVADTQYF	TGCGCCAGCAGCCAAGGAGTGGCAGATACGCAGTATTTT
-	TRBV28	TRBJ2-3	CASSFLGSADTQYF	TGTGCCAGCAGTTTTTTGGGGAGCGCAGATACGCAGTATTTT
TRBD1	TRBV6-5	TRBJ2-1	CASTPPQGRNEQFF	TGTGCCAGCACTCCTCCACAGGGGCGGAATGAGCAGTTCTTC
-	TRBV9	TRBJ2-1	CASSVESVLWAFNEQFF	TGTGCCAGCAGCGTAGAGTCAGTTCTATGGGCATTCAATGAGCAGTTCTTC
-	TRBV2	TRBJ1-1	CASSAPGGGMNTEAFF	TGTGCCAGCAGCGCCCCCGGGGGGGGAATGAACACTGAAGCTTTCTTT
TRBD2	TRBV6-2/TRBV6-3	TRBJ2-1	CASSQPGLAGEEQFF	TGTGCCAGCAGCCAACCGGGACTAGCGGGAGAAGAGCAGTTCTTC
-	TRBV7-6	TRBJ2-7	CASSLEVAGRGYEQYF	TGTGCCAGCAGCTTAGAGGTGGCAGGACGGGGCTACGAGCAGTACTTC
-	TRBV2	TRBJ1-2	CASRRGFQVQSFYGYTF	TGTGCCAGCAGGAGAGGGTTTCAGGTCCAGTCTTTCTATGGCTACACCTTC
TRBD2	TRBV4-2	TRBJ2-2	CASSQTGTRNTGELFF	TGTGCCAGCAGCCAGACCGGGACTAGGAACACCGGGGAGCTGTTTTTT
-	TRBV5-4	TRBJ1-3	CASSLTGSGNTIYF	TGTGCCAGCAGCTTGACGGGGTCCGGAAACACCATATATTTT
-	TRBV20-1	TRBJ1-5	CSASKTDSNQPQHF	TGCAGTGCTAGTAAGACAGATAGCAATCAGCCCCAGCATTTT
TRBD1	TRBV19	TRBJ2-7	CASSIQGTGYHEQYF	TGTGCCAGTAGTATCCAAGGGACAGGGTACCACGAGCAGTACTTC
-	TRBV15	TRBJ2-3	CATSKGLRTDTQYF	TGTGCCACCAGCAAGGGGCTTCGCACAGATACGCAGTATTTT